A selection of T cell receptor beta chains follows, all from one sample in a study of blood T cells in healthy people across ages. MiXCR, applied by TCRdb to the 5' RACE reads, yields one record per CDR3 protein. This sample has around 700,000 distinct CDR3 sequences, with just under 25% found just once. This sample also belongs to another study, concerning T cells of mothers and their children.

The sample consisted of blood. The origin of the receptors is a boy younger than 18 in good health. Each CDR3 is given with its conserved first and last residue. Where a row states a size, it is once, few, many or the class of an expanded clone; other rows omit it.

J gene,clone size,V gene,CDR3 protein
TRBJ2-1,-,TRBV7-3,CASSRRPGSWDEQFF
TRBJ2-2,-,TRBV5-1,CASSLRGRANTGELFF
TRBJ2-3,-,TRBV6-5,CASSYSRDTGILTDTQYF
TRBJ2-3,few,TRBV25-1,CASSEGTQGTDTQYF
TRBJ2-1,few,TRBV6-1,CASGDGSSYNEQFF
-,few,TRBV12-3/TRBV12-4,CASSFETSGRSRNEQFF
TRBJ2-7,few,TRBV28,CASSLSRGHYSYEQYF
TRBJ1-5,-,TRBV4-1,CASSQDRVQPQHF
TRBJ1-3,-,TRBV7-6,CASSPLPGQRSGTIYF
TRBJ1-2,-,TRBV9,CASSPSTGPKYGYTF
TRBJ2-5,-,TRBV29-1,CSVESEAPGTQYF
TRBJ1-5,few,TRBV6-1,CASSETGEMDQPQHF
-,few,TRBV29-1,CSAQRGIGNEQYF
TRBJ2-2,few,TRBV14,CASSQIRGGTNTGELFF
TRBJ2-1,-,TRBV7-3,CASSPDGTSGNEQFF
TRBJ2-5,many,TRBV6-5,CASSRDQETQYF
-,few,TRBV15,CATSMGQSYEQYF
TRBJ2-1,-,TRBV6-4,CASSDSTSGGGNEQFF
TRBJ1-5,-,TRBV24-1,CATSDPRGGLGNQPQHF
TRBJ2-3,few,TRBV15,CAASRRPRPSVESDTQYF
TRBJ1-5,few,TRBV7-2,CASSLGINQPQHF
TRBJ2-3,few,TRBV5-1,CASSTALAGGIVSTDTQYF
TRBJ2-1,-,TRBV11-2,CASSLGVARGPYNEQFF
TRBJ1-6,-,TRBV7-8,CASTSVRTGNSPLHF
-,-,TRBV12-3/TRBV12-4,CASTLSGGYNEQFF
TRBJ1-6,-,TRBV6-6,CASSLQETYNSPLHF
TRBJ1-1,few,TRBV10-3,CAISETTTGGMAFF
TRBJ2-1,-,TRBV6-2/TRBV6-3,CASSFVNGEGLNNEQFF
TRBJ1-1,few,TRBV12-3/TRBV12-4,CASSPNGEGSEAFF
TRBJ2-6,few,TRBV11-1,CASSLIREWRGANVLTF
TRBJ2-1,few,TRBV4-2,CASSQEASAYNEQFF
TRBJ2-1,-,TRBV5-8,CASSSGQVLNEQFF
TRBJ2-7,-,TRBV29-1,CSVEGLAGADEQYF
TRBJ2-7,-,TRBV29-1,CSVWTSRLQGYEQYF
-,few,TRBV27,CASSLVSSGYEQYF
-,-,TRBV20-1,CSASWRTYEQYF
TRBJ1-6,few,TRBV6-2/TRBV6-3,CASSSFGGLNSPLHF
TRBJ2-1,-,TRBV2,CASSPGLLVTYNEQFF
-,few,TRBV7-2,CASSLDGFEQYF